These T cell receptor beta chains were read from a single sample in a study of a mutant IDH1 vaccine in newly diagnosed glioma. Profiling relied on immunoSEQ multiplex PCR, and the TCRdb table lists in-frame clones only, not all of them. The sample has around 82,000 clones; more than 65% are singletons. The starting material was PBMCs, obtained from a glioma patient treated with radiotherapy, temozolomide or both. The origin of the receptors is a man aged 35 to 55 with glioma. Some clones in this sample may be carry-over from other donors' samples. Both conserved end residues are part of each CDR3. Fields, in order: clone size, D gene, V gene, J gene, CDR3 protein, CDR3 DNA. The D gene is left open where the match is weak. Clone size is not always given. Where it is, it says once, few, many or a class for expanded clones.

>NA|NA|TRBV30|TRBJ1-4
CAWTSGTGIEKLFF
TGTGCCTGGACTTCCGGGACGGGGATTGAAAAACTGTTTTTT
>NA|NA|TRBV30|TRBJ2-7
CAWRNPPSYEQYF
TGTGCCTGGAGGAACCCCCCATCCTACGAGCAGTACTTC
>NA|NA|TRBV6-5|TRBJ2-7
CASSQGGSRYEQYF
TGTGCCAGCAGCCAGGGGGGCTCTAGGTACGAGCAGTACTTC
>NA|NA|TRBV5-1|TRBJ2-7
CASSLVGAHEQYF
TGCGCCAGCAGCTTGGTAGGGGCCCACGAGCAGTACTTC
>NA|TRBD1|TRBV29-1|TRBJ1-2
CSVDQSRQGAPSNYGYTF
TGCAGCGTCGATCAAAGCCGACAGGGCGCTCCTTCTAATTATGGCTACACCTTC
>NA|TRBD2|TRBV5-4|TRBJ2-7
CASSSRGGNYEQYF
TGTGCCAGCAGCTCGCGGGGGGGGAACTACGAGCAGTACTTC
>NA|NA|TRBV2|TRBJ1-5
CASSAGVRGGAQHF
TGTGCCAGCAGTGCTGGAGTCAGGGGCGGAGCCCAGCATTTT
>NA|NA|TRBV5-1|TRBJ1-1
CASSPTAMNTEAFF
TGCGCCAGCAGCCCCACAGCCATGAACACTGAAGCTTTCTTT
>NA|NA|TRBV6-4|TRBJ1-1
CASRRTGNTEAFF
TGTGCCAGCAGACGGACGGGGAACACTGAAGCTTTCTTT
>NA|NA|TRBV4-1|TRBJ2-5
CASSQVGVLGETQYF
TGCGCCAGCAGCCAAGTTGGCGTCTTGGGAGAGACCCAGTACTTC
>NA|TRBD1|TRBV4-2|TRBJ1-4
CASSQDGTGVNSNEKLFF
TGTGCCAGCAGCCAAGATGGGACAGGGGTTAATTCTAATGAAAAACTGTTTTTT
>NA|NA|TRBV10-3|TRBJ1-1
CAISEWGVGTEAFF
TGTGCCATCAGTGAGTGGGGCGTCGGGACTGAAGCTTTCTTT
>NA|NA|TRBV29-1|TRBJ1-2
CSVVSLYGYTF
TGCAGCGTTGTGTCGCTCTATGGCTACACCTTC
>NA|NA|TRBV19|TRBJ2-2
CASSIGLGGAGAGELFF
TGTGCCAGTAGTATCGGGCTCGGGGGCGCAGGGGCCGGGGAGCTGTTTTTT
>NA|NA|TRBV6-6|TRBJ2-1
CASSYGFHEQFF
TGTGCCAGCAGTTACGGGTTTCATGAGCAGTTCTTC
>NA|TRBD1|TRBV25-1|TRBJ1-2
CASSPGTGYGYTF
TGTGCCAGCAGTCCCGGGACAGGATATGGCTACACCTTC
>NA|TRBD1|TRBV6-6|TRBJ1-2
CASGGQGSRGYTF
TGTGCCAGCGGTGGACAGGGTTCAAGGGGCTACACCTTC
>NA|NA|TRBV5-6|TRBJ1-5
CASSLGSNQPQHF
TGTGCCAGCAGCTTGGGTAGCAATCAGCCCCAGCATTTT
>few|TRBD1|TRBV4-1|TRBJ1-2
CASSQITRGRGGYTF
TGCGCCAGCAGCCAAATAACCAGGGGGAGGGGTGGCTACACCTTC
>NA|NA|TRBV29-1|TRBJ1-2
CSVEEGAGGYTF
TGCAGCGTTGAAGAAGGGGCAGGTGGCTACACCTTC
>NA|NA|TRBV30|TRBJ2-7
CAWSLQGEQYF
TGTGCCTGGAGCCTTCAGGGCGAGCAGTACTTC
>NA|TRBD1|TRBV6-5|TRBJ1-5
CASRSGGNQPQHF
TGTGCCAGCAGATCAGGGGGTAATCAGCCCCAGCATTTT
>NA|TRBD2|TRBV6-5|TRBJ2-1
CASSYSAGGSYEQFF
TGTGCCAGCAGTTACTCGGCGGGGGGTAGTTATGAGCAGTTCTTC
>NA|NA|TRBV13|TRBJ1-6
CASSSGGGYSPLHF
TGTGCCAGCAGCTCAGGAGGGGGGTATTCACCCCTCCACTTT
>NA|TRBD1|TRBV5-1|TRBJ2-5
CASSFEGGLQETQYF
TGCGCCAGCAGCTTCGAAGGGGGCCTCCAAGAGACCCAGTACTTC
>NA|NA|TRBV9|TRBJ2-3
CASSQLWGAGDTQYF
TGTGCCAGCAGCCAACTTTGGGGGGCAGGAGATACGCAGTATTTT
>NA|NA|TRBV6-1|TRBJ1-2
CASSEAGSRSPHGYTF
TGTGCCAGCAGTGAAGCGGGGAGCCGCTCCCCCCATGGCTACACCTTC
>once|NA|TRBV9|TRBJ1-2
CASSPQTRLGSGYTF
TGTGCCAGCAGCCCGCAAACTCGGCTAGGGTCTGGCTACACCTTC
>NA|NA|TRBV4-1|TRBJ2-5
CASSQATGVGETQYF
TGCGCCAGCAGCCAAGCGACCGGGGTGGGGGAGACCCAGTACTTC
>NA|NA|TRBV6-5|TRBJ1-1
CASSYTGGQEAFF
TGTGCCAGCAGTTATACGGGGGGCCAGGAAGCTTTCTTT
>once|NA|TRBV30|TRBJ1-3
CAWTKASGNTIYF
TGTGCCTGGACTAAGGCCTCTGGAAACACCATATATTTT
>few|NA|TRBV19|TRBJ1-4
CASRDATNEKLFF
TGTGCCAGCCGGGACGCAACTAATGAAAAACTGTTTTTT
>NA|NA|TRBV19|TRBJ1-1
CASSQGTYTEAFF
TGTGCCAGTAGTCAGGGGACTTACACTGAAGCTTTCTTT
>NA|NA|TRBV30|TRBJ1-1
CAWSVSQSRTEAFF
TGTGCCTGGAGTGTCTCCCAGAGTCGGACTGAAGCTTTCTTT
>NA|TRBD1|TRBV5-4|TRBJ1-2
CASSLPGTGGTGGYTF
TGTGCCAGCAGCTTGCCAGGGACAGGGGGAACTGGGGGCTACACCTTC
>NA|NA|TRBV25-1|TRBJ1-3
CASSGHPDSGNTIYF
TGTGCCAGCAGTGGTCACCCGGACAGTGGAAACACCATATATTTT
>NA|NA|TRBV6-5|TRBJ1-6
CASSYYGRQSNSPLHF
TGTGCCAGCAGTTACTATGGGAGACAGTCCAATTCACCCCTCCACTTT
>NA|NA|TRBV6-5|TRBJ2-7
CASSYSRGYEQYF
TGTGCCAGCAGTTACAGTCGCGGCTACGAGCAGTACTTC
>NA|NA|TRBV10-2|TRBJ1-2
CASQDSPNYGYTF
TGCGCCAGTCAGGACAGTCCAAACTATGGCTACACCTTC
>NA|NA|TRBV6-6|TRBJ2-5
CASTDDAETQYF
TGTGCCAGCACCGACGACGCTGAGACCCAGTACTTC
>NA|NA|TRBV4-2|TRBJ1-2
CASSRAEANYGYTF
TGTGCCAGCAGCCGCGCTGAAGCTAACTATGGCTACACCTTC
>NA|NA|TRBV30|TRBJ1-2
CAWRGLVNYGYTF
TGTGCCTGGAGGGGACTGGTGAACTATGGCTACACCTTC
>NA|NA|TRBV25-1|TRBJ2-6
CASSGTGRQISGANVLTF
TGTGCCAGCAGTGGCACGGGGAGACAGATCTCTGGGGCCAACGTCCTGACTTTC
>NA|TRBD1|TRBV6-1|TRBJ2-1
CASSLRDRGYNEQFF
TGTGCCAGCAGTTTACGGGACAGGGGATACAATGAGCAGTTCTTC
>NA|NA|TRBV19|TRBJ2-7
CASSGTNSYEQYF
TGTGCCAGTAGTGGCACCAACTCCTACGAGCAGTACTTC
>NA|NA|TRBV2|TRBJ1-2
CASSWDSLRYGYTF
TGTGCCAGCAGTTGGGACTCCCTACGCTATGGCTACACCTTC
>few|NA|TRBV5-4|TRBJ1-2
CASSLVGSFYGYTF
TGTGCCAGCAGCTTGGTTGGCAGTTTCTATGGCTACACCTTC
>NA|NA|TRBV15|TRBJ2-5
CATSRQGVETQYF
TGTGCCACCAGCAGACAGGGTGTAGAGACCCAGTACTTC